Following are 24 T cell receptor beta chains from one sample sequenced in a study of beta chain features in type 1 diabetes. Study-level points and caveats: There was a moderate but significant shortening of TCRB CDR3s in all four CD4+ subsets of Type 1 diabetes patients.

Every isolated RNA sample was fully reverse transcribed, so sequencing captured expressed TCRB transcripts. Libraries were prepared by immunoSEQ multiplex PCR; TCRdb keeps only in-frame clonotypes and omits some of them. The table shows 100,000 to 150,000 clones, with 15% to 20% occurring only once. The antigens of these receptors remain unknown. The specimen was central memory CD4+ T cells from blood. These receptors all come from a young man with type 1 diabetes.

The CDR3: CAWRPPGGTEAFF. In nucleotides, the CDR3 is TGTGCCTGGAGGCCCCCGGGGGGCACTGAAGCTTTCTTT. This sequence joins TRBV30 and TRBJ1-1; D perhaps matches TRBD1 (5 bases). In germline, CDR1 is GTSNPN, CDR2 SVGIG (reference sequence). CDR3 length equals 13 residues. V lost 3 bases and J 4 bases, leaving 12 bases between the germline ends.

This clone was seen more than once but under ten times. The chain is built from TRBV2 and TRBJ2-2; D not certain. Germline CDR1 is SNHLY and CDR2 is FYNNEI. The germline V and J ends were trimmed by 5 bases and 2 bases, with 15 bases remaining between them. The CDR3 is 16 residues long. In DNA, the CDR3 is TGTGCCAGCAGTTCCCGACACGTTAAAAACACCGGGGAGCTGTTTTTT. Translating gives CASSSRHVKNTGELFF.

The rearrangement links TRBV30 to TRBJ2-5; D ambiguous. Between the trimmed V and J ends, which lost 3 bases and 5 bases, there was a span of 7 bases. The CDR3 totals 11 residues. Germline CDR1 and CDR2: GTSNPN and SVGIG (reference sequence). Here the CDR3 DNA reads TGTGCCTGGAGCAGCCCGGAGACCCAGTACTTC. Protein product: CAWSSPETQYF. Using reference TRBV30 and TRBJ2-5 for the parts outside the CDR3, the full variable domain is SQTIHQWPATLVQPVGSPLSLECTVEGTSNPNLYWYRQAAGRGLQLLFYSVGIGQISSEVPQNLSASRPQDRQFILSSKKLLLSDSGFYLCAWSSPETQYFGPGTRLLVL.

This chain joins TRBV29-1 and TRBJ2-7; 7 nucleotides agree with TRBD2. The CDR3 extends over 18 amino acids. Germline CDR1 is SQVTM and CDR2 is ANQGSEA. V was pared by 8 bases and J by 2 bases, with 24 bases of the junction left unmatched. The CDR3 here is CSPGRGRFSLAGAYEQYF. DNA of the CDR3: TGCAGCCCGGGAAGGGGTAGGTTTTCTTTGGCGGGGGCCTACGAGCAGTACTTC.

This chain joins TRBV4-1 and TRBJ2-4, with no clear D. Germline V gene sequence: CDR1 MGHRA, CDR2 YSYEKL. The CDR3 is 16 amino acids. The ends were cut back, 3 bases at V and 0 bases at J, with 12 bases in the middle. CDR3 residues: CASSQLGFIAKNIQYF. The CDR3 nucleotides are TGCGCCAGCAGCCAGCTGGGATTTATAGCCAAAAACATTCAGTACTTC.

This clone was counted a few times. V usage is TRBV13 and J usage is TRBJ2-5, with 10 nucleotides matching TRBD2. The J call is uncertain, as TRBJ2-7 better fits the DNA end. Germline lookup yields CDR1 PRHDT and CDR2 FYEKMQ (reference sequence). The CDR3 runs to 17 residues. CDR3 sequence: CASSSPLGLALPYEQYF. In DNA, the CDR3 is TGTGCCAGCAGCTCCCCATTGGGACTAGCGCTACCCTACGAGCAGTACTTC.

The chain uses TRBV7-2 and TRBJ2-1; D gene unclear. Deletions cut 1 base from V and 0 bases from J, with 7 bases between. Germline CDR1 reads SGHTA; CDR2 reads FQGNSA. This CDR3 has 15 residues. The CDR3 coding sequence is TGTGCCAGCAGCTTAGTACCGGACTCCTACAATGAGCAGTTCTTC. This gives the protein CASSLVPDSYNEQFF.

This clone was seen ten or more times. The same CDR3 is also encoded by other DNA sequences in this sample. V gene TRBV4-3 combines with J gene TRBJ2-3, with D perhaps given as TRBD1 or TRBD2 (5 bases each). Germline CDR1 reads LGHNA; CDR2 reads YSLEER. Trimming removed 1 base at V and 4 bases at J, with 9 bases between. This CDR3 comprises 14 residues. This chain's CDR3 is CASSQGLGADTQYF. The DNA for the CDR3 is TGCGCCAGCAGCCAAGGTCTGGGGGCAGATACGCAGTATTTT.

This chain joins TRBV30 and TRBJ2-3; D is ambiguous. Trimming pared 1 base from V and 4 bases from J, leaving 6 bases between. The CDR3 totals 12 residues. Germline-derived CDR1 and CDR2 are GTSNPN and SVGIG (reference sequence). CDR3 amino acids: CAWSAWSDTQYF. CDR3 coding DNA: TGTGCCTGGAGTGCTTGGTCAGATACGCAGTATTTT.

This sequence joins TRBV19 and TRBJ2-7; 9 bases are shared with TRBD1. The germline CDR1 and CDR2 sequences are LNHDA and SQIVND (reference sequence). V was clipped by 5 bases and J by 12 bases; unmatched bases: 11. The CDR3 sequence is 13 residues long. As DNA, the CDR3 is TGTGCCAGTAGTCCAGGCCCGGGACAGGGAGGGTACTTC. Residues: CASSPGPGQGGYF.

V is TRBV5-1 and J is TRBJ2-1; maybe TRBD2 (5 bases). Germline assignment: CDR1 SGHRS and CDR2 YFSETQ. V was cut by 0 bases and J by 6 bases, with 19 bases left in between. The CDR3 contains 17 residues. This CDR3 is CASSLVALVVASNEQFF. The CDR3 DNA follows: TGCGCCAGCAGCTTGGTCGCGCTCGTGGTAGCGAGCAATGAGCAGTTCTTC.

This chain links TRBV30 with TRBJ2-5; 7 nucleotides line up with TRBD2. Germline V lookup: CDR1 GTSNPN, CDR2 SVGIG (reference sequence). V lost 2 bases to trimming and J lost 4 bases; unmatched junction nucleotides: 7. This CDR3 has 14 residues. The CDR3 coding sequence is TGTGCCTGGAGTAGAAGAGGGAGGGGAGAGACCCAGTACTTC. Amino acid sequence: CAWSRRGRGETQYF.

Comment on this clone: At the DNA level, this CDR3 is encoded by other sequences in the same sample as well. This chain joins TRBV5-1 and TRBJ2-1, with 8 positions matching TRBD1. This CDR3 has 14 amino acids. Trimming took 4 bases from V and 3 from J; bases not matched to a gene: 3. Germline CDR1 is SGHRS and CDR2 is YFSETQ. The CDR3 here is CASSLGQVYNEQFF. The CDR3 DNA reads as TGCGCCAGCAGCCTGGGACAGGTCTACAATGAGCAGTTCTTC. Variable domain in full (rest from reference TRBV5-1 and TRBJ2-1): KAGVTQTPRYLIKTRGQQVTLSCSPISGHRSVSWYQQTPGQGLQFLFEYFSETQRNKGNFPGRFSGRQFSNSRSEMNVSTLELGDSALYLCASSLGQVYNEQFFGPGTRLTVL.

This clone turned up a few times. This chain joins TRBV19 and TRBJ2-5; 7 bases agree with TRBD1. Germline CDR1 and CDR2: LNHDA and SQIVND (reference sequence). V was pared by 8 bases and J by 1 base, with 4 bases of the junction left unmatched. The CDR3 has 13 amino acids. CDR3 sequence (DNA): TGTGCCAGTCAGACAGGGAGCCAAGAGACCCAGTACTTC. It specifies CASQTGSQETQYF.

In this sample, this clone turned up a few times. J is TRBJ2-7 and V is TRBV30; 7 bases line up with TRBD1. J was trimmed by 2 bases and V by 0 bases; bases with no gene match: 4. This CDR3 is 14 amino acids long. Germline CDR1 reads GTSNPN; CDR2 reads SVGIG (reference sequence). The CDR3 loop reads CAWSVKGATYEQYF. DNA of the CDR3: TGTGCCTGGAGTGTCAAGGGGGCCACCTACGAGCAGTACTTC.

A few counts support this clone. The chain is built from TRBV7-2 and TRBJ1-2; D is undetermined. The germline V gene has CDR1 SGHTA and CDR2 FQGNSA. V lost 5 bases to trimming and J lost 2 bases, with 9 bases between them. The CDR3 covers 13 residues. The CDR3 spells CASSPGENYGYTF. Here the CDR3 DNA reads TGTGCCAGCAGCCCGGGAGAAAACTATGGCTACACCTTC.

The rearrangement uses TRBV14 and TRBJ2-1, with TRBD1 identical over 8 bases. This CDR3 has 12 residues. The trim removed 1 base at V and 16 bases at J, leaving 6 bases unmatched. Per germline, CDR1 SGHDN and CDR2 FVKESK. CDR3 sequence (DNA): TGTGCCAGCAGCCAAGTGGGAGACAGGGGATTCTTC. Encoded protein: CASSQVGDRGFF.

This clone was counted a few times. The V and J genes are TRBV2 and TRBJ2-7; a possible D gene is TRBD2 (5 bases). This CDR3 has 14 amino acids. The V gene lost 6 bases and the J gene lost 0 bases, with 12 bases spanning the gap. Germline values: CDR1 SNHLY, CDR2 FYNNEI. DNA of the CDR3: TGTGCCAGCAGCAGGACTCGGAGCTCCTACGAGCAGTACTTC. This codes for CASSRTRSSYEQYF.

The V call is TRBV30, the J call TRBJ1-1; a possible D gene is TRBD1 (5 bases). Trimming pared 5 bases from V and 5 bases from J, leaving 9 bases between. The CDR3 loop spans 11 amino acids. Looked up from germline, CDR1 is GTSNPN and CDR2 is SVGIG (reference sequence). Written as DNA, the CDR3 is TGTGCCTGGCGTAGGGGTACTGAAGCTTTCTTT. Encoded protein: CAWRRGTEAFF.

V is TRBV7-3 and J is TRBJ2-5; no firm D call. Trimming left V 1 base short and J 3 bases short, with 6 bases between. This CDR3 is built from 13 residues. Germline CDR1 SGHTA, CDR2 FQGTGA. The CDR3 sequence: CASSLSVEETQYF. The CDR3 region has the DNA TGTGCCAGCAGCTTAAGCGTCGAAGAGACCCAGTACTTC.

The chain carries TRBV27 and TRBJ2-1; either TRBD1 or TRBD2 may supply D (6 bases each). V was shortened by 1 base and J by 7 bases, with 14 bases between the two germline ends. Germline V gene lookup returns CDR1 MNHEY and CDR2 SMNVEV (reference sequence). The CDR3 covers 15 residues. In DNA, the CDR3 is TGTGCCAGCAGTTTATGGGGGGCGAGAGATAATGAGCAGTTCTTC. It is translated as CASSLWGARDNEQFF.

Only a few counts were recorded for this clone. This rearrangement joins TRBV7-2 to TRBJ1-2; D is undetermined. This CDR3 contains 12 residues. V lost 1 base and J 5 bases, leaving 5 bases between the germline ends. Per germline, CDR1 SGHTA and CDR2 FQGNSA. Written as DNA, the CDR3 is TGTGCCAGCAGCTTAGTGGAGTATGGCTACACCTTC. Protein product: CASSLVEYGYTF. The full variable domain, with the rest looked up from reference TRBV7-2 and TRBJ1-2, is GAGVSQSPSNKVTEKGKDVELRCDPISGHTALYWYRQSLGQGLEFLIYFQGNSAPDKSGLPSDRFSAERTGGSVSTLTIQRTQQEDSAVYLCASSLVEYGYTFGSGTRLTVV.

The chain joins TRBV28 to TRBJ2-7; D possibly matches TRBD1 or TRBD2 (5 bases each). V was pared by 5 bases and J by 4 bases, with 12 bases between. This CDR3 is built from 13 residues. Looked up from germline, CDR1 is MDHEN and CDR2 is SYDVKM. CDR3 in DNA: TGTGCCAGCAGTACCGGGGCTGCGTACGAGCAGTACTTC. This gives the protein CASSTGAAYEQYF.

CDR3 nucleotides: TGTGCCAGCAGCTTGGCCAAGGGAGCCTTCTACGAGCAGTACTTC. Its translation: CASSLAKGAFYEQYF. The rearrangement links TRBV5-4 to TRBJ2-7, with D maybe TRBD2 (5 bases). V lost 0 bases and J lost 3, with 13 bases in between. The CDR3 is made up of 15 amino acids. Germline CDR1 and CDR2: SGHNT and YYREEE (reference sequence).